The 19 T cell receptor beta chains in this list originate from one sample, sequenced in a study of cytomegalovirus exposure and HLA in healthy donors. Use of 60 Vbeta and 13 Jbeta primers characterized the PCR. Generated by immunoSEQ multiplex PCR, the TCRdb table keeps only in-frame clones and is missing some. The sample lists 60,000 to 90,000 clones, more than 65% occurring once. Source material: PBMCs. Receptors originate from a man between 65 and 85 years old in good health and CMV-seropositive.

The V and J genes are TRBV4-3 and TRBJ1-4; possible D gene TRBD1, 6 bases. Looked up from germline, CDR1 is LGHNA and CDR2 is YSLEER. The CDR3 is 18 residues long. Trimming removed 1 base from V and 0 bases from J, with 15 bases in between. The CDR3 DNA reads TGCGCCAGCAGCCAAGTAGGCAGGGGAGGGGCAACTAATGAAAAACTGTTTTTT. It translates to CASSQVGRGGATNEKLFF.

The J gene is TRBJ1-1, the V gene TRBV5-6; D gene unclear. The CDR3 totals 12 residues. The V end was cut by 2 bases, the J end by 1 base, with 3 bases between. Germline lookup yields CDR1 SGHDT and CDR2 YYEEEE. DNA of the CDR3: TGTGCCAGCAGCTTTCGGAACACTGAAGCTTTCTTT. Amino acid sequence: CASSFRNTEAFF.

The gene calls are TRBV18 and TRBJ2-7; 8 bases are shared with TRBD1. The CDR3 length is 13 residues. V shed 6 bases, J shed 4 bases, and the junction held 5 bases outside the gene matches. Germline V gene sequence: CDR1 KGHSH, CDR2 LQKENI. CDR3: CASSPGQEYEQYF. CDR3 nucleotide sequence: TGTGCCAGCTCCCCGGGACAGGAATACGAGCAGTACTTC. Full variable domain (missing parts from reference TRBV18 and TRBJ2-7): NAGVMQNPRHLVRRRGQEARLRCSPMKGHSHVYWYRQLPEEGLKFMVYLQKENIIDESGMPKERFSAEFPKEGPSILRIQQVVRGDSAAYFCASSPGQEYEQYFGPGTRLTVT.

This chain links TRBV5-1 with TRBJ2-2; TRBD2 aligns across 10 bases. This CDR3 region has 17 residues. V shed 0 bases, J shed 6 bases, and the junction held 8 bases outside the gene matches. Looked up from germline, CDR1 is SGHRS and CDR2 is YFSETQ. CDR3 region: CASSLVLAGVGAGELFF. CDR3 bases: TGCGCCAGCAGCTTGGTTCTAGCGGGAGTAGGAGCCGGGGAGCTGTTTTTT. Filled out from reference TRBV5-1 and TRBJ2-2, the complete variable domain reads KAGVTQTPRYLIKTRGQQVTLSCSPISGHRSVSWYQQTPGQGLQFLFEYFSETQRNKGNFPGRFSGRQFSNSRSEMNVSTLELGDSALYLCASSLVLAGVGAGELFFGEGSRLTVL.

This clone was counted between two and nine times. The chain is built from TRBV20-1 and TRBJ2-7; D unresolved. Germline assignment: CDR1 DFQATT and CDR2 SNEGSKA (reference sequence). The V end was cut by 0 bases, the J end by 5 bases, with 5 bases between. There are 11 residues in the CDR3. The CDR3 here is CSARDQDEQYF. The CDR3 region has the DNA TGCAGTGCTAGAGATCAGGACGAGCAGTACTTC.

This clone was detected once. The V and J genes are TRBV7-3 and TRBJ2-1, with 9 nucleotides matching TRBD2. V trimming: 5 bases; J trimming: 4 bases; junction bases outside the gene matches: 6. The germline V gene encodes CDR1 SGHTA and CDR2 FQGTGA. This CDR3 spans 15 amino acids. The CDR3 loop is CASSRSGGRYNEQFF. CDR3 DNA sequence: TGTGCCAGCAGCCGTAGCGGGGGACGTTACAATGAGCAGTTCTTC.

CDR3 sequence reads: CASSFDRRDYTF. The CDR3 DNA sequence: TGTGCCAGCAGCTTTGACAGAAGGGACTACACCTTC. V gene TRBV5-4 combines with J gene TRBJ1-2, with D possibly TRBD1 on 5 matching bases. V shed 2 bases and J shed 10 bases, with 12 bases lying between them. This CDR3 region has 12 residues. Germline V gene sequence: CDR1 SGHNT, CDR2 YYREEE (reference sequence). The full variable domain, completed using reference TRBV5-4 and TRBJ1-2, is ETGVTQSPTHLIKTRGQQVTLRCSSQSGHNTVSWYQQALGQGPQFIFQYYREEENGRGNFPPRFSGLQFPNYSSELNVNALELDDSALYLCASSFDRRDYTFGSGTRLTVV.

The chain combines TRBV10-3 with TRBJ2-7; tentative D call: TRBD1 (5 bases). The germline V gene has CDR1 ENHRY and CDR2 SYGVKD. This CDR3 region has 13 residues. Trimming shortened V by 2 bases and J by 4 bases, and 9 bases separated the two germline ends. CDR3 nucleotides: TGTGCCATCAGTGAGGTTCAGGGATACGAGCAGTACTTC. Translating it yields CAISEVQGYEQYF.

This chain connects TRBV11-2 to TRBJ2-3; weak D call: TRBD2 (6 bases). The germline gives CDR1 SGHAT, CDR2 FQNNGV. V was shortened by 0 bases and J by 6 bases, with 10 bases between the two germline ends. This CDR3 has 14 amino acids. CDR3 in DNA: TGTGCCAGCAGCTTAGAGGGAGGAGGGGATACGCAGTATTTT. Translation gives CASSLEGGGDTQYF.

This chain connects TRBV10-3 to TRBJ1-2; the D gene is possibly TRBD1 (5 bases). The CDR3 spans 12 residues. V lost 11 bases to trimming and J lost 8 bases, with 18 bases between them. The germline CDR1 and CDR2 sequences are ENHRY and SYGVKD. For the CDR3, the DNA is TGTGCCGCCGACGGGGGGACGGGGGGCTACACCTTC. This translates into CAADGGTGGYTF.

The J gene is TRBJ1-5, the V gene TRBV14; D unresolved. The ends were cut back, 2 bases at V and 2 bases at J, with 13 bases in the middle. This CDR3 is built from 16 residues. Germline V gives CDR1 SGHDN, CDR2 FVKESK. The CDR3 spells CASSQRLSGGNQPQHF. DNA of the CDR3: TGTGCCAGCAGCCAAAGGTTGTCCGGAGGCAATCAGCCCCAGCATTTT.

This sequence joins TRBV12-5 and TRBJ1-1; TRBD1 matches 8 bases. The ends lost 0 bases at V and 11 bases at J; junction bases unmatched: 8. Germline CDR1 LGHNT, CDR2 FRNRAP. CDR3 length: 14 residues. The CDR3 loop reads CASGLVPQQGEAFF. In nucleotides, the CDR3 is TGTGCTAGTGGTTTGGTACCCCAACAGGGGGAGGCTTTCTTT.

This sequence joins TRBV28 and TRBJ2-1; 7 bases line up with TRBD2. CDR1 is MDHEN and CDR2 is SYDVKM in the germline V gene. Germline trimming cut 5 bases from V and 4 bases from J; bases unmatched to any gene: 5. This CDR3 comprises 14 residues. The CDR3 loop reads CASSPRGEYNEQFF. The CDR3 bases are TGTGCCAGCAGTCCCCGGGGGGAATACAATGAGCAGTTCTTC.

V and J are TRBV30 and TRBJ2-3; 9 bases match TRBD2. This CDR3 spans 15 amino acids. Germline CDR1 and CDR2: GTSNPN and SVGIG (reference sequence). Losses at the gene ends were 0 bases for V and 7 bases for J; bases not matched to a gene: 8. The CDR3 protein is CAWSVGLAGLNTQYF. CDR3 DNA sequence: TGTGCCTGGAGTGTAGGGCTAGCGGGATTGAATACGCAGTATTTT.

This chain connects TRBV6-1 to TRBJ2-7, with D perhaps matching TRBD1 (5 bases). The CDR3 contains 15 residues. Trimming removed 1 base from V and 7 bases from J, with 17 bases in between. Germline assignment: CDR1 MNHNS and CDR2 SASEGT. CDR3 DNA: TGTGCCAGCAGTGAAGGACAGCCGGCTCCTCGTGAGCAGTACTTC. Translation gives CASSEGQPAPREQYF.

This clone was detected only once. This rearrangement joins TRBV7-9 to TRBJ1-1; D call uncertain. Germline V gene data show CDR1 as SEHNR and CDR2 as FQNEAQ (reference sequence). The CDR3 extends over 14 amino acids. Trimming removed 1 base at V and 4 bases at J, with 10 bases between. CDR3 in DNA: TGTGCCAGCAGCTTAGGCCTCGCGGGCACTGAAGCTTTCTTT. Its translation is CASSLGLAGTEAFF.

The J gene is TRBJ2-5, the V gene TRBV7-6; D is possibly TRBD2 (6 bases). This CDR3 spans 14 amino acids. Germline CDR1 SGHVS, CDR2 FNYEAQ. Trimming removed 5 bases at V and 3 bases at J, with 13 bases between. CDR3 in amino acids: CASSGAGREETQYF. Here the CDR3 DNA reads TGTGCCAGCAGCGGAGCGGGCAGAGAAGAGACCCAGTACTTC.

The rearrangement joins TRBV4-1 to TRBJ2-2; 11 nucleotides line up with TRBD2. Germline CDR1 MGHRA, CDR2 YSYEKL. The CDR3 has 17 amino acids. V trimming: 4 bases; J trimming: 3 bases; junction bases outside the gene matches: 7. The CDR3 sequence is CASSPVAGGRDTGELFF. The CDR3 DNA reads as TGCGCCAGCAGCCCGGTAGCGGGGGGGCGGGACACCGGGGAGCTGTTTTTT.

The chain links TRBV4-1 to TRBJ1-2; 9 bases match TRBD1. Germline values: CDR1 MGHRA, CDR2 YSYEKL. V was pared by 2 bases and J by 2 bases, with 3 bases of the junction left unmatched. This CDR3 contains 15 residues. In nucleotides, the CDR3 is TGCGCCAGCAGCCAATCCGGGACAGGGAACTATGGCTACACCTTC. As protein: CASSQSGTGNYGYTF.